The subject of this entry is one T cell receptor beta chain. Its antigen is still unknown. The ends were cut back, 3 bases at V and 0 bases at J, with 9 bases in the middle. This CDR3 region has 14 residues. The germline V gene encodes CDR1 MDHEN and CDR2 SYDVKM. Amplified TCR beta CDR3 regions derived from RNA transcripts. The TCR CDR3 first-round RT-PCR relied on the HTBI primer set. From the multiplex PCR reads, TCRdb called clonotypes with MiXCR, one entry per CDR3 protein. The sample shows roughly 650,000 distinct CDR3 sequences, more than 15% of them seen only once. The data were taken from a study of T cells in Graves' hyperthyroidism and ophthalmopathy. In the study overall: Pretreatment peripheral blood was obtained at initial diagnosis.

Points from the study as a whole: Ophthalmopathy was identified by the model a median around 6.3 months ahead of onset. Blood held most thyroid clonotypes expanded above 0.001 frequency.

Investigators excluded patients with uncontrolled infection, other autoimmune disease, pregnancy or lactation. The chain joins TRBV28 to TRBJ2-7; D unresolved. This sequence originates from a woman aged 35 to 49 with Graves' ophthalmopathy. Sequencing was performed on blood. The CDR3 is CASSFLDLSYEQYF. The CDR3, as DNA: TGTGCCAGCAGTTTTCTGGACCTCTCCTACGAGCAGTACTTC.